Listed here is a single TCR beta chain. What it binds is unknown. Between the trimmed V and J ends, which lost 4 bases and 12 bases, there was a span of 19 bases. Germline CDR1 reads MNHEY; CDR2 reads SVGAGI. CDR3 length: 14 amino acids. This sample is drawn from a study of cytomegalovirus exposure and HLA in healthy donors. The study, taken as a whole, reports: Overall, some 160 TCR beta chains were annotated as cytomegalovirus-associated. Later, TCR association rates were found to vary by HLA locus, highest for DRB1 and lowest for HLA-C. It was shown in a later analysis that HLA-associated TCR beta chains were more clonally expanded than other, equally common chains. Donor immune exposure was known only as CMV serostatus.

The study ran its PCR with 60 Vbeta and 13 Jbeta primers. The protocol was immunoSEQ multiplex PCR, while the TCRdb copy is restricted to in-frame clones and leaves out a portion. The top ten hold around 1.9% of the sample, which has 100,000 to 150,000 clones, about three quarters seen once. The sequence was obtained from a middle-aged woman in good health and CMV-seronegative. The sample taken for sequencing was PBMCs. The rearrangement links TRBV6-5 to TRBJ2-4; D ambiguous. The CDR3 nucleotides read TGTGCCAGCAGTTCCACCCTCGTTGACCACAGTCAGTACTTC. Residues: CASSSTLVDHSQYF.